Listed below are T cell receptor beta chains from one sample, sequenced in a study of blood T cell repertoires in COVID-19. Data came from immunoSEQ multiplex PCR; TCRdb stores just in-frame clones and leaves some out. Of about 280,000 clones in the sample, roughly four fifths were seen once. The sample taken for sequencing was peripheral blood. The receptors derive from a woman aged 45 to 65 who had recovered from COVID-19. CDR3s include the opening cysteine and the closing phenylalanine or tryptophan. Each record gives: J gene, V gene, clone size, D gene, CDR3 DNA, CDR3 protein. The D gene is left open where the match is weak. Rows may omit the clone size; those that give it use once, few, many or a size class.

TRBJ2-5 | TRBV5-1 | . | TRBD2 | TGCGCCAGCCAGACTAGCGGGGGGGTAGAGACCCAGTACTTC | CASQTSGGVETQYF
TRBJ2-1 | TRBV7-3 | . | . | TGTGCCAGCAGCTTATTCCCCTTAAAACTAGAACGAGGAGATGAGCAGTTCTTC | CASSLFPLKLERGDEQFF
TRBJ1-1 | TRBV15 | once | . | TGTGCCACCAGTACCCAGCGGAACACTGAAGCTTTCTTT | CATSTQRNTEAFF
TRBJ2-1 | TRBV6-5 | . | TRBD2 | TGTGCCAGCAAGCCGGGACTAGCTTTCAATGAGCAGTTCTTC | CASKPGLAFNEQFF
TRBJ2-3 | TRBV4-1 | once | TRBD2 | TGCGCCAGCAGCCAGGGAGGGATACCGGGACTATCCCTTGGGGATACGCAGTATTTT | CASSQGGIPGLSLGDTQYF
TRBJ2-3 | TRBV4-1 | . | . | TGCGCCAGCAGCCAAGATCTCGCTCGGGATACGCAGTATTTT | CASSQDLARDTQYF
TRBJ1-3 | TRBV3-1/TRBV3-2 | . | TRBD1 | TGTGCCAGCAGCCCCGGGACAGGGTCCGGAAACACCATATATTTT | CASSPGTGSGNTIYF
TRBJ1-2 | TRBV19 | . | . | TGTGCCAGTAGCCCTAGAGTGCTCGGCTGGGGCTACACCTTC | CASSPRVLGWGYTF
TRBJ2-7 | TRBV24-1 | . | TRBD2 | TGTGCCACCAGTGATTTATCTAGCGGGAGCTACGAGCAGTACTTC | CATSDLSSGSYEQYF
TRBJ2-2 | TRBV19 | . | TRBD1 | TGTGCCAGTAGTTCAGGGGGCTCAAGGTGGGAGCTGTTTTTT | CASSSGGSRWELFF
TRBJ2-2 | TRBV7-3 | . | . | TGTGCCAGCAGCACCACAGGACCGGACGGGGAGCTGTTTTTT | CASSTTGPDGELFF
TRBJ1-4 | TRBV28 | . | TRBD1 | TGTGCCAGCAGTCCCGAGACAGGGAAAGATGAAAAACTGTTTTTT | CASSPETGKDEKLFF
TRBJ1-4 | TRBV28 | . | . | TGTGCCAGCAGTTTAAGACAGGCGTTGGGGAAACTGTTTTTT | CASSLRQALGKLFF
TRBJ2-1 | TRBV2 | . | TRBD2 | TGTGCCAGCAGCTCAGGGACTAGCGGGGGCTTTCGTCAAGAGCAGTTCTTC | CASSSGTSGGFRQEQFF
TRBJ1-1 | TRBV27 | . | . | TGTGCCAGCAGTTTATCTGGGGGCGGGGGCACTGAAGCTTTCTTT | CASSLSGGGGTEAFF
TRBJ2-4 | TRBV2 | . | TRBD2 | TGTGCCAGCTCGCAGCGGGAGGTGTTAAACATTCAGTACTTC | CASSQREVLNIQYF
TRBJ2-7 | TRBV5-1 | . | TRBD2 | TGCGCCAGCAGCCTCTTAGCGGGGACGACCTACGAGCAGTACTTC | CASSLLAGTTYEQYF
TRBJ2-5 | TRBV6-5 | . | . | TGTGCCAGCAGTAAGACAGATCTGCCGTGGGAGACCCAGTACTTC | CASSKTDLPWETQYF
TRBJ1-5 | TRBV2 | few | . | TGTGCCAGCAGTGAAGAAGGGGGCAATCAGCCCCAGCATTTT | CASSEEGGNQPQHF
TRBJ2-3 | TRBV7-2 | . | TRBD2 | TGTGCCAGCAGCTTAGTCCGGGGGGGCACAGATACGCAGTATTTT | CASSLVRGGTDTQYF
TRBJ2-1 | TRBV2 | . | TRBD1 | TGTGCCAGCAGTGATATTGGACAGGGCAAAATCTTC | CASSDIGQGKIF
TRBJ1-2 | TRBV4-3 | . | TRBD1 | TGCGCCAGCAGCCAAGATCCAGGGGGGCTCTATGGCTACACCTTC | CASSQDPGGLYGYTF
TRBJ1-1 | TRBV7-2 | . | . | TGTGCCAGCAGCGTCACGGGGAACACTGAAGCTTTCTTT | CASSVTGNTEAFF
TRBJ2-7 | TRBV7-2 | . | . | TGTGCCAGCAGCCTAGCTGGGGCTGGGTTGGTCTACGAGCAGTACTTC | CASSLAGAGLVYEQYF
TRBJ1-2 | TRBV28 | . | . | TGTGCCAGCCGTACAGGGAGCTCTGGCTACACCTTC | CASRTGSSGYTF
TRBJ1-6 | TRBV19 | . | TRBD1 | TGTGCCAGTACCATGACAGGGGTTAATTCACCCCTCCACTTT | CASTMTGVNSPLHF
TRBJ2-7 | TRBV6-2/TRBV6-3 | . | TRBD1 | TGTGCCAGCAGCCCCATGGACAGGGCAACCTACGAGCAGTACTTC | CASSPMDRATYEQYF
TRBJ1-5 | TRBV15 | once | TRBD1 | TGTGCCACCAGCTACGGACAGGGGCGCTTCTATAGCAATCAGCCCCAGCATTTT | CATSYGQGRFYSNQPQHF
TRBJ2-7 | TRBV7-3 | . | . | TGTGCCAGCAGCTCAAGGGGTGGATACGAGCAGTACTTC | CASSSRGGYEQYF
TRBJ2-3 | TRBV5-1 | . | TRBD2 | TGCGCCAGCAGCTTTCCGGGACTAGCGAGCACAGATACGCAGTATTTT | CASSFPGLASTDTQYF
TRBJ1-1 | TRBV5-1 | . | . | TGCGCCAGCAGCTTTTCCGACACTGAAGCTTTCTTT | CASSFSDTEAFF
TRBJ2-2 | TRBV10-3 | . | . | TGTGCCATCAGTGGACAATCCGGACAGATCACCGGGGAGCTGTTTTTT | CAISGQSGQITGELFF
TRBJ2-6 | TRBV5-1 | . | . | TGCGCCAGCAGCTTGGATGGAGGGACCGGGGCCAACGTCCTGACTTTC | CASSLDGGTGANVLTF
TRBJ2-1 | TRBV5-1 | . | . | TGCGCCAGCGTCTCCCCGGGATCCCCCCACAATGAGCAGTTCTTC | CASVSPGSPHNEQFF
TRBJ1-2 | TRBV19 | . | . | TGTGCCAGTAGTATTTTGATCCCGAGGGACTATGGCTACACCTTC | CASSILIPRDYGYTF
TRBJ2-3 | TRBV7-2 | . | . | TGTGCCAGCAGCTTACGCGGGGCCGGGGTGGATACGCAGTATTTT | CASSLRGAGVDTQYF
TRBJ1-2 | TRBV6-5 | . | . | TGTGCCAGCAGTTACCGGACAATGGCTAACTATGGCTACACCTTC | CASSYRTMANYGYTF
TRBJ2-2 | TRBV30 | . | TRBD1 | TGTGCCTCAGACAGGGGGCTCGGGGAGCTGTTTTTT | CASDRGLGELFF
TRBJ1-1 | TRBV4-3 | . | . | TGCGCCAGCAGCCAAGATGCCCTACAGGGAGGGAGCACTGAAGCTTTCTTT | CASSQDALQGGSTEAFF
TRBJ2-5 | TRBV27 | . | TRBD2 | TGTGCCAGCAGTTTATCACCGGGAGGGGAGACCCAGTACTTC | CASSLSPGGETQYF
TRBJ1-1 | TRBV6-2/TRBV6-3 | . | TRBD1 | TGTGCCAGCAGTTACCACGCGGGACAGGGTGAAGCTTTCTTT | CASSYHAGQGEAFF
TRBJ2-2 | TRBV19 | . | . | TGTGCCAGTAGTCCCCGACAGGAAACCGGGGAGCTGTTTTTT | CASSPRQETGELFF
TRBJ2-2 | TRBV28 | . | TRBD1 | TGTGCCAGCAGTTTGTCCGGACAGACAGGGGAGGCCGGGGAGCTGTTTTTT | CASSLSGQTGEAGELFF
TRBJ1-3 | TRBV7-6 | . | TRBD1 | TGTGCCAGCAGCTTACTATTCACAGGGGGCTCTGGAAACACCATATATTTT | CASSLLFTGGSGNTIYF
TRBJ1-2 | TRBV20-1 | once | . | TGCAGTGCTAGTTCGGCGGCCTATGGCTACACCTTC | CSASSAAYGYTF
TRBJ2-7 | TRBV28 | . | TRBD2 | TGTGCCAGCAGTATAGTAGCGGGAAAGTCCTACGAGCAGTACTTC | CASSIVAGKSYEQYF